These 9 T cell receptor beta chains were sequenced from one sample in a study of blood T cell repertoires in COVID-19. Sequencing was performed with immunoSEQ multiplex PCR; in TCRdb, only in-frame clones are kept and a portion is missing. The table records over 600,000 clones, 70% to 90% of them present only once. The sequenced material came from peripheral blood. The receptors were gathered from a woman aged 18-29 years with acute or convalescent COVID-19.

The V gene is TRBV6-6, the J gene TRBJ1-2; D might be TRBD1 (6 bases). Between the trimmed V and J ends, which lost 6 bases and 1 base, there was a span of 12 bases. Germline lookup yields CDR1 MNHNY and CDR2 SVGAGI (reference sequence). This CDR3 is built from 14 residues. As DNA, the CDR3 is TGTGCCAGCAGCCCCAGGGGAGTTAACTATGGCTACACCTTC. Its translation: CASSPRGVNYGYTF.

The CDR3 is CAWSYEREKLFF. The CDR3 DNA follows: TGTGCCTGGAGTTATGAACGGGAAAAACTGTTTTTT. The chain has TRBV30 and TRBJ1-4; D is unclear. This CDR3 is 12 amino acids long. Trimming stripped 2 bases from V and 8 bases from J, with 9 bases between. The V gene's germline CDR1 is GTSNPN and CDR2 SVGIG (reference sequence).

The V gene is TRBV11-1, the J gene TRBJ2-7; tentative D call: TRBD1 (6 bases). The CDR3 runs to 15 residues. The germline gives CDR1 SGHAT, CDR2 FQDESV (reference sequence). V gave up 5 bases and J gave up 6 bases, with 20 bases separating them. The CDR3 sequence is CASSHLTQGLGEQYF. Written as DNA, the CDR3 is TGTGCCAGCAGCCACCTCACCCAGGGGTTGGGCGAGCAGTACTTC.

V is TRBV4-2 and J is TRBJ1-5; TRBD1 agrees at 8 bases. CDR3 length: 14 amino acids. The V gene's germline CDR1 is LGHNA and CDR2 YNFKEQ. Trimming at V came to 5 bases and at J to 4 bases, leaving 4 bases not matched to a gene. CDR3 sequence (DNA): TGTGCCAGCAGCTATGGGACAGGAAATCAGCCCCAGCATTTT. This translates into CASSYGTGNQPQHF.

DNA for the CDR3: TGTGCCAGCAGCTTAGGAGTGGAGCAGTACTTC. This sequence encodes CASSLGVEQYF. The rearrangement uses TRBV7-2 and TRBJ2-7; D is unresolved. The germline gives CDR1 SGHTA, CDR2 FQGNSA. V gave up 1 base and J gave up 7 bases, with 5 bases separating them. The CDR3 sequence is 11 residues long.

V gene TRBV2 combines with J gene TRBJ1-6, with 8 bases lining up with TRBD1. The CDR3 spans 16 residues. Germline values: CDR1 SNHLY, CDR2 FYNNEI. J lost 3 bases, V lost 6 bases, and 7 bases had no gene match. The CDR3 loop reads CASSATGTGYNSPLHF. CDR3 in DNA: TGTGCCAGCAGCGCCACCGGGACAGGCTATAATTCACCCCTCCACTTT.

This clone was counted a single time. This chain uses TRBV7-8 with TRBJ1-5; TRBD1 matches 8 bases. The CDR3 has 16 residues. The V gene end was trimmed by 5 bases and the J gene end by 3 bases; junction bases not matched to a gene: 9. Germline CDR1 SGHVS, CDR2 FQNEAQ. The CDR3 is CASSQLDRAINQPQHF. For the CDR3, the DNA is TGTGCCAGCAGCCAATTGGACAGGGCTATCAATCAGCCCCAGCATTTT.

The chain couples TRBV7-8 to TRBJ1-1, with 11 bases lining up with TRBD1. Germline V gene sequence: CDR1 SGHVS, CDR2 FQNEAQ. Trimming at V came to 0 bases and at J to 6 bases, leaving 0 bases not matched to a gene. The CDR3 has 14 residues. In DNA form, the CDR3 reads TGTGCCAGCAGCTTAGCGGGACAGGGGGCTGAAGCTTTCTTT. It specifies CASSLAGQGAEAFF.

V and J are TRBV7-7 and TRBJ2-2, with 7 bases that match TRBD2. The germline V gene has CDR1 SSHAT and CDR2 FNYEAQ (reference sequence). This CDR3 contains 14 residues. V was pared by 6 bases and J by 10 bases, with 11 bases of the junction left unmatched. CDR3 in DNA: TGTGCCAGCAGTACGGGGACTATACCGGAGGAGCTGTTTTTT. Translated: CASSTGTIPEELFF.